A single sample is the source of the 27 T cell receptor beta chains below, sequenced in a study of T cells in Graves' hyperthyroidism and ophthalmopathy. Amplification targeted TCR beta CDR3 regions from RNA transcripts. The HTBI set primed first-round TCR CDR3 RT-PCR. TCRdb re-derived calls from the multiplex PCR reads in MiXCR, one entry per CDR3 protein. The top ten clones hold around two thirds of a sample with around 300,000 distinct CDR3 sequences, roughly 22% of them seen once. Sequencing was performed on blood. These receptors were taken from a man aged 25-45 years with Graves' ophthalmopathy.

Notes on this clonotype: At one of its ends the junction is not consistent with the germline gene, which may arise from a read error. The rearrangement links TRBV15 to TRBJ2-1; TRBD1 aligns across 9 bases. From germline, CDR1 is LNHNV and CDR2 YYDKDF (reference sequence). CDR3 length: 16 amino acids. CDR3 sequence (DNA): TGTGCCACCAGCAGAGATAAGGACAGGGGTTACAATGGGCAGTTCTTC. Protein: CATSRDKDRGYNGQFF.

This clonotype showed up just a few times. This chain links TRBV15 with TRBJ2-3, with D unresolved. Trimming removed 0 bases at V and 4 bases at J, with 11 bases between. Germline values: CDR1 LNHNV, CDR2 YYDKDF (reference sequence). This CDR3 has 15 residues. This CDR3 reads CATSRDRQFSDTQYF. For the CDR3, the DNA is TGTGCCACCAGCAGAGATCGTCAGTTCTCAGATACGCAGTATTTT.

With respect to this clonotype: This may arise from a read error, as a much more abundant clone is one base away. J is TRBJ1-5 and V is TRBV2; D ambiguous. This CDR3 region has 13 residues. Trimming shortened V by 11 bases and J by 2 bases, and 13 bases separated the two germline ends. The germline V gene encodes CDR1 SNHLY and CDR2 FYNNEI. CDR3 nucleotides: TGTGCCGGCTCTTCTGGGGGCAATCAGCCCCAGCATTTT. Translated: CAGSSGGNQPQHF.

This clonotype came up a few times. This could be a read error, since a much larger clone is one nucleotide away. The chain joins TRBV7-2 to TRBJ2-5; 9 nucleotides match TRBD2. The CDR3 totals 18 residues. Germline trimming cut 2 bases from V and 2 bases from J; bases unmatched to any gene: 12. The germline gives CDR1 SGHTA, CDR2 FQGNSA. CDR3 in DNA: TGTGCCAGCAGCTTATTGTGGTGGGAGACTAGCGGTCAAGAGACCCAGTACTTC. Translated: CASSLLWWETSGQETQYF.

This clonotype was observed a few times. The chain recombines TRBV5-1 with TRBJ2-2, with TRBD2 matching over 13 bases. The CDR3 contains 18 residues. The germline CDR1 and CDR2 sequences are SGHRS and YFSETQ. The V gene end was trimmed by 0 bases and the J gene end by 4 bases; junction bases not matched to a gene: 6. CDR3 protein: CASSLEGLAGESTGELFF. DNA of the CDR3: TGCGCCAGCAGCTTGGAAGGACTAGCGGGAGAGAGCACCGGGGAGCTGTTTTTT. Full variable domain (outside the CDR3, taken from reference TRBV5-1 and TRBJ2-2): KAGVTQTPRYLIKTRGQQVTLSCSPISGHRSVSWYQQTPGQGLQFLFEYFSETQRNKGNFPGRFSGRQFSNSRSEMNVSTLELGDSALYLCASSLEGLAGESTGELFFGEGSRLTVL.

The chain uses TRBV28 and TRBJ2-7, with D possibly matching TRBD2 (6 bases). This CDR3 has 14 residues. From germline, CDR1 is MDHEN and CDR2 SYDVKM. V was pared by 7 bases and J by 2 bases, with 15 bases between. CDR3: CASTRREAPYEQYF. As DNA, the CDR3 is TGTGCCAGCACGAGGAGGGAAGCTCCCTACGAGCAGTACTTC.

The chain is built from TRBV7-9 and TRBJ1-4; 8 nucleotides align to TRBD1. The CDR3 length is 17 residues. After removal of 4 bases from V and 2 bases from J, the junction contained 9 bases not matched to a gene. CDR1 is SEHNR and CDR2 is FQNEAQ in the germline V gene (reference sequence). For the CDR3, the DNA is TGTGCCAGCAGCTCCAGGACAGGGAGTGGTACTAATGAAAAACTGTTTTTT. It is translated as CASSSRTGSGTNEKLFF.

The V and J genes are TRBV7-9 and TRBJ1-4; 10 nucleotides align to TRBD1. Germline CDR1 and CDR2: SEHNR and FQNEAQ (reference sequence). The CDR3 is 16 residues long. V lost 5 bases, J lost 0 bases, and 3 bases stayed unmatched. The DNA for the CDR3 is TGTGCCAGCAGCCCGGGACAGGGGACAACTAATGAAAAACTGTTTTTT. As protein: CASSPGQGTTNEKLFF.

This clonotype appeared many times. The gene calls are TRBV5-1 and TRBJ1-2, with a possible D match to TRBD1 (5 bases). Germline-derived CDR1 and CDR2 are SGHRS and YFSETQ. Trimming removed 3 bases at V and 2 bases at J, with 11 bases between. The CDR3 is 14 residues long. DNA for the CDR3: TGCGCCAGCAGCTCCCAGGGCGCCAACTATGGCTACACCTTC. It is translated as CASSSQGANYGYTF.

This clonotype was observed a single time. CDR3 residues: CASSPRRMAGNTIYF. The CDR3 DNA is TGTGCCAGCAGTCCCCGTAGGATGGCTGGAAACACCATATATTTT. The chain is built from TRBV7-9 and TRBJ1-3; unclear D gene. V was clipped by 6 bases and J by 2 bases, with 14 bases between them. The CDR3 totals 15 residues. Germline V CDR1 and CDR2: SEHNR, FQNEAQ (reference sequence).

The chain links TRBV11-1 to TRBJ1-1, with D perhaps TRBD1 (6 bases). With 5 bases removed from V and 2 bases from J, the gap between germline ends came to 15 bases. Germline CDR1 reads SGHAT; CDR2 reads FQDESV (reference sequence). CDR3 length equals 15 residues. The CDR3 here is CASSEGGVLNTEAFF. In nucleotides, the CDR3 is TGTGCCAGCAGCGAAGGGGGGGTCCTAAACACTGAAGCTTTCTTT.

The V gene is TRBV15, the J gene TRBJ1-5; TRBD1 matches at 9 bases. J was trimmed by 2 bases and V by 4 bases; bases with no gene match: 3. The CDR3 contains 15 residues. Germline-derived CDR1 and CDR2 are LNHNV and YYDKDF (reference sequence). CDR3 amino acids: CATSMGQGGNQPQHF. CDR3 in DNA: TGTGCCACCAGCATGGGACAGGGTGGCAATCAGCCCCAGCATTTT.

This chain connects TRBV27 to TRBJ1-3; TRBD1 matches 7 bases. Germline values: CDR1 MNHEY, CDR2 SMNVEV (reference sequence). V trimming: 5 bases; J trimming: 4 bases; junction bases outside the gene matches: 8. The CDR3 sequence is 15 residues long. Written as DNA, the CDR3 is TGTGCCAGCAGTCCCCGACAGGGACTAGGAAACACCATATATTTT. Translation: CASSPRQGLGNTIYF.

The gene calls are TRBV15 and TRBJ2-1; TRBD2 aligns across 8 bases. The V segment lost 0 bases and the J segment 0 bases; nucleotides outside the gene matches: 7. Germline CDR1 and CDR2: LNHNV and YYDKDF (reference sequence). CDR3 length equals 18 residues. Written as DNA, the CDR3 is TGTGCCACCAGCAGAGATCTGGGGCGGGGGGCCTCCTACAATGAGCAGTTCTTC. Protein product: CATSRDLGRGASYNEQFF.

With respect to this clonotype: A much more abundant neighbour one base away suggests this may be a read error. The chain has TRBV3-1 and TRBJ1-1; D is unclear. V was cut by 4 bases and J by 1 base, with 13 bases left in between. This CDR3 contains 15 residues. The germline gives CDR1 LGHDT, CDR2 YNNKEL (reference sequence). DNA of the CDR3: TGTGCCAGCAGCCGGGCAGGTCGATCGAACACTGAAGCTTTCTTT. As protein: CASSRAGRSNTEAFF.

The chain is built from TRBV28 and TRBJ1-2; 8 nucleotides agree with TRBD1. The germline gives CDR1 MDHEN, CDR2 SYDVKM. The CDR3 length is 19 residues. J was trimmed by 6 bases and V by 1 base; bases with no gene match: 19. CDR3 amino acids: CASSLLAGPNRGNWNGYTF. CDR3 bases: TGTGCCAGCAGTTTATTGGCGGGGCCGAACAGGGGGAACTGGAATGGCTACACCTTC.

This clonotype was picked up many times. This rearrangement joins TRBV5-1 to TRBJ1-5; D is uncertain. Germline-derived CDR1 and CDR2 are SGHRS and YFSETQ. This CDR3 is 14 amino acids long. The V and J ends lost 1 base and 7 bases respectively, with 12 bases between them. The DNA of the CDR3 is TGCGCCAGCAGCTTGACGGCCGGCGGGCAGCCCCAGCATTTT. It yields the protein CASSLTAGGQPQHF.

This clonotype has at least ten counts. The chain recombines TRBV11-2 with TRBJ1-4, with D perhaps TRBD1 (6 bases). The CDR3 covers 13 residues. CDR1 SGHAT and CDR2 FQNNGV come from the germline V gene. V dropped 10 bases and J dropped 8 bases, with 17 bases sitting between them. CDR3 region: CATLEIGTEKLFF. The CDR3 nucleotides read TGTGCCACCCTCGAGATTGGGACAGAAAAACTGTTTTTT.

This clonotype has more than one count but fewer than ten. This chain connects TRBV15 to TRBJ1-1, with a possible D match to TRBD1 (6 bases). Trimming took off 8 bases at V and 3 bases at J, with 10 bases between the two ends. Germline V lookup: CDR1 LNHNV, CDR2 YYDKDF (reference sequence). The CDR3 has 12 residues. The CDR3 bases are TGTGCCACCTCAAGGGGGGACACTGAAGCTTTCTTT. As protein: CATSRGDTEAFF. The entire variable domain, with the rest obtained from reference TRBV15 and TRBJ1-1, is as follows: DAMVIQNPRYQVTQFGKPVTLSCSQTLNHNVMYWYQQKSSQAPKLLFHYYDKDFNNEADTPDNFQSRRPNTSFCFLDIRSPGLGDTAMYLCATSRGDTEAFFGQGTRLTVV.

The gene calls are TRBV7-8 and TRBJ1-2; no clear D. The CDR3 runs to 15 residues. CDR1 is SGHVS and CDR2 is FQNEAQ in the germline V gene. V was shortened by 3 bases and J by 0 bases, with 11 bases between the two germline ends. CDR3 DNA: TGTGCCAGCAGCTTTAGGGCAGCCTCTAACTATGGCTACACCTTC. As protein: CASSFRAASNYGYTF.

This sequence joins TRBV30 and TRBJ2-7; 11 bases map to TRBD1. Losses at the gene ends were 1 base for V and 1 base for J; bases not matched to a gene: 3. CDR1 is GTSNPN, CDR2 SVGIG, per germline (reference sequence). This CDR3 contains 15 residues. The CDR3 region is CAWSAGTGGSYEQYF. Here the CDR3 DNA reads TGTGCCTGGAGTGCCGGGACAGGGGGTTCCTACGAGCAGTACTTC. The full variable domain, with the rest looked up from reference TRBV30 and TRBJ2-7, is SQTIHQWPATLVQPVGSPLSLECTVEGTSNPNLYWYRQAAGRGLQLLFYSVGIGQISSEVPQNLSASRPQDRQFILSSKKLLLSDSGFYLCAWSAGTGGSYEQYFGPGTRLTVT.

This clonotype came up many times. This chain joins TRBV5-1 and TRBJ1-2; D is perhaps TRBD1 (5 bases). Trimming stripped 1 base from V and 6 bases from J, with 16 bases between. CDR1 and CDR2 (germline): SGHRS, YFSETQ. This CDR3 contains 15 residues. CDR3 sequence (DNA): TGCGCCAGCAGCTTGTTACGAGGGGCGAAGGATGGCTACACCTTC. Protein product: CASSLLRGAKDGYTF.

The genes are TRBV27 and TRBJ2-7; D is unclear. The V end was cut by 8 bases, the J end by 1 base, with 12 bases between. CDR3 length: 13 amino acids. Germline-derived CDR1 and CDR2 are MNHEY and SMNVEV (reference sequence). The CDR3 protein is CASGPGPSYEQYF. CDR3 DNA sequence: TGTGCCAGCGGCCCCGGGCCTTCCTACGAGCAGTACTTC.

The rearrangement uses TRBV6-5 and TRBJ2-7; D is tentatively TRBD1 or TRBD2 (6 bases each). CDR1 is MNHEY and CDR2 is SVGAGI in the germline V gene. Trimming pared 4 bases from V and 2 bases from J, leaving 18 bases between. This CDR3 spans 16 amino acids. The DNA of the CDR3 is TGTGCCAGCAGTTCCCAGGAGGGGGACCGCCCCTACGAGCAGTACTTC. This encodes CASSSQEGDRPYEQYF.

This clonotype occurred a few times. The chain uses TRBV6-5 and TRBJ2-1; 12 bases align to TRBD2. This CDR3 has 17 amino acids. CDR1 MNHEY and CDR2 SVGAGI come from the germline V gene. After removal of 0 bases from V and 9 bases from J, the junction contained 9 bases not matched to a gene. The CDR3 sequence: CASSYSLAGGPLGEQFF. The CDR3 DNA reads TGTGCCAGCAGTTACTCCCTAGCGGGAGGGCCCTTGGGTGAGCAGTTCTTC.

This clonotype has only a few counts. This chain uses TRBV30 with TRBJ1-1; D perhaps matches TRBD1 (6 bases). Germline V gene data show CDR1 as GTSNPN and CDR2 as SVGIG (reference sequence). CDR3 length: 13 residues. Between the trimmed V and J ends, which lost 2 bases and 1 base, there was a span of 8 bases. CDR3 nucleotide sequence: TGTGCCTGGAGTTTACAGGGGAACACTGAAGCTTTCTTT. Amino acids: CAWSLQGNTEAFF.

Regarding this clonotype: A read error may be the cause here, since a much bigger clone is one base away. The V and J genes are TRBV2 and TRBJ2-5; a possible D gene is TRBD1 (6 bases). Germline V gives CDR1 SNHLY, CDR2 FYNNEI. CDR3 size: 13 residues. This CDR3 reads CASMGAGQEAQYF. CDR3 DNA sequence: TGTGCCAGCATGGGGGCAGGCCAAGAGGCCCAGTACTTC.